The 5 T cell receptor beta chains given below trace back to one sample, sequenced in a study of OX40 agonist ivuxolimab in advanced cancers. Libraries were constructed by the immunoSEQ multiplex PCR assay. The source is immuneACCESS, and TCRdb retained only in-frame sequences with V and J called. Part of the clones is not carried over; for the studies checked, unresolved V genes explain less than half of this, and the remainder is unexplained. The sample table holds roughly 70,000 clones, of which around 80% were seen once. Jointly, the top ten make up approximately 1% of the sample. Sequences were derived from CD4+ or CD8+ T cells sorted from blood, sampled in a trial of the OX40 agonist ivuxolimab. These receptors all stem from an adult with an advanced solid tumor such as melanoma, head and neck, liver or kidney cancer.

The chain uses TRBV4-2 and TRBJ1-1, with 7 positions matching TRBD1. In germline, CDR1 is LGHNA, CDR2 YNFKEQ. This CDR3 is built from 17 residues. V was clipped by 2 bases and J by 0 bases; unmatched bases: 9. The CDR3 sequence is CASSQLMGQRMNTEAFF. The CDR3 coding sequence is TGTGCCAGCAGCCAATTAATGGGACAGCGTATGAACACTGAAGCTTTCTTT.

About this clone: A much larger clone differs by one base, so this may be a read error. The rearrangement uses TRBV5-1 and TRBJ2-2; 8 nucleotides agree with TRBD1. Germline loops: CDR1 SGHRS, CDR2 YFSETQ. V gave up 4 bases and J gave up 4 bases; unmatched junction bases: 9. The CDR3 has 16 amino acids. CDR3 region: CASSPTGALGTGELFF. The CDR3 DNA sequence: TGCGCCAGCAGCCCGACAGGGGCTCTGGGCACCGGGGAGCTGTTTTTT.

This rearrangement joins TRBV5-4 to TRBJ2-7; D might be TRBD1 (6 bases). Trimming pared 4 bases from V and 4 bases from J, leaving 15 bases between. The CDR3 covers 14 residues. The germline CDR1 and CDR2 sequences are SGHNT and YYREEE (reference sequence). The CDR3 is CASSRRDTSYEQYF. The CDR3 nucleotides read TGTGCCAGCAGCCGCCGGGACACTTCATACGAGCAGTACTTC.

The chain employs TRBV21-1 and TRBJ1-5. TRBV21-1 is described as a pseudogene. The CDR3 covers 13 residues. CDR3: CPPRGYSNQPQHF. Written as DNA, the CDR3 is TGTCCTCCTCGCGGGTATAGCAATCAGCCCCAGCATTTT.

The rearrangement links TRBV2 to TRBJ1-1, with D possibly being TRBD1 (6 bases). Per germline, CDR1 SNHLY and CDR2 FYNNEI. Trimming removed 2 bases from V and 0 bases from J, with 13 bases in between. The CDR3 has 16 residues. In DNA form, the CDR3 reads TGTGCCAGCAGTGAATACCAGGGGTATTTGAACACTGAAGCTTTCTTT. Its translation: CASSEYQGYLNTEAFF.